This T cell receptor (beta chain) originates from a study of shared clonotypes between healthy human individuals. Study information: The study used three CD4 naive, three CD4 memory, two CD8 naive and one CD8 memory plate per donor. General study points: The study found lower generation probabilities in non-shared clonotypes than in those shared by all four donors.

Regarding this clone: What it binds is unknown.

Using immunoSEQ multiplex PCR, the repertoire was profiled, and TCRdb retains in-frame clones only, with some absent. The sample includes around 700,000 clones, about two thirds of them seen just once. Germline V CDR1 and CDR2: MDHEN, SYDVKM. The V end lost 8 bases, the J end lost 2 bases, and 17 bases lay between the germline ends. CDR3 length equals 15 residues. This chain connects TRBV28 to TRBJ2-3; weak D call: TRBD2 (5 bases). The specimen sequenced was memory CD4+ T cells sorted from blood. Subset reported: CD45RA-negative fraction. The sequence came from a woman aged 25 to 45 in good health. The DNA for the CDR3 is TGTGCCAGCGCCCGCCCCCGGGGAACCACAGATACGCAGTATTTT. Translating it yields CASARPRGTTDTQYF.